This passage covers 15 T cell receptor beta chains from one sample sequenced in a study of molecular identifiers for immune sequencing clone quantification. A single record per CDR3 protein comes from TCRdb applying MiXCR to the PCR reads. Seen here are 88,000 or so distinct CDR3 sequences, 21% observed once, and the top ten hold 0.85% to 1.2%. The sequenced sample consisted of naive CD8+ T cells from blood, with Jurkat cell RNA spiked in. Subset reported: FACS-sorted CD8+CD4-CCR7+CD45RA+ naive T cells. All receptors come from a human donor in good health. Some libraries in this study had Jurkat cell RNA spiked in.

Here the CDR3 reads CASSQDCQGAYEQYF. In DNA form, the CDR3 reads TGCGCCAGCAGCCAAGATTGCCAGGGGGCCTACGAGCAGTACTTC. The J gene is TRBJ2-7, the V gene TRBV4-3, with TRBD1 identical over 7 bases. V gave up 0 bases and J gave up 2 bases; unmatched junction bases: 4. From germline, CDR1 is LGHNA and CDR2 YSLEER. CDR3 size: 15 residues.

This clonotype showed up just once. One end of the junction varies from germline; a read error may be responsible. The V and J genes are TRBV6-2 or TRBV6-3 and TRBJ2-1; D not resolved. CDR1 MNHEY and CDR2 SVGEGT come from the germline V gene. CDR3 length: 12 residues. The DNA for the CDR3 is TGTGCCAGCAGTTACCTAAACAATGAGCAGTCCTTC. Its translation is CASSYLNNEQSF.

This clonotype was picked up many times. The V gene is TRBV5-1, the J gene TRBJ2-5; no reliable D call. V was pared by 6 bases and J by 2 bases, with 20 bases between. The CDR3 length is 16 residues. CDR1 and CDR2 (germline): SGHRS, YFSETQ. The CDR3 bases are TGCGCCAGCAATTCCTGGGTTGGAAATCCACAAGAGACCCAGTACTTC. This codes for CASNSWVGNPQETQYF. Full variable domain (outside the CDR3, taken from reference TRBV5-1 and TRBJ2-5): KAGVTQTPRYLIKTRGQQVTLSCSPISGHRSVSWYQQTPGQGLQFLFEYFSETQRNKGNFPGRFSGRQFSNSRSEMNVSTLELGDSALYLCASNSWVGNPQETQYFGPGTRLLVL.

This clonotype was seen a handful of times. The gene calls are TRBV7-9 and TRBJ1-5; 7 bases are a match to TRBD1. V shed 1 base and J 6 bases; nucleotides not matched to a gene: 3. The length of the CDR3 is 14 residues. CDR1 is SEHNR, CDR2 FQNEAQ, per germline (reference sequence). The CDR3 bases are TGTGCCAGCAGCTTAGAAGGGGGCGGTCAGCCCCAGCATTTT. Its protein product is CASSLEGGGQPQHF.

This clonotype was counted a few times. The rearrangement uses TRBV19 and TRBJ1-2; D is unclear. Germline CDR1 LNHDA, CDR2 SQIVND (reference sequence). The CDR3 sequence is 15 residues long. With 1 base removed from V and 4 bases from J, the gap between germline ends came to 13 bases. The CDR3 region is CASSIVLDPGYGYTF. As DNA, the CDR3 is TGTGCCAGTAGTATAGTTTTGGATCCAGGCTATGGCTACACCTTC.

The rearrangement links TRBV5-1 to TRBJ2-1; the D gene is possibly TRBD2 (5 bases). Germline CDR1 is SGHRS and CDR2 is YFSETQ. The CDR3 is 15 residues long. Trimming removed 0 bases from V and 0 bases from J, with 7 bases in between. The CDR3 here is CASSLAGISYNEQFF. For the CDR3, the DNA is TGCGCCAGCAGCTTGGCGGGGATCTCCTACAATGAGCAGTTCTTC.

About this clonotype: A much bigger clone sits one base away, suggesting this may be a read error. The chain couples TRBV28 to TRBJ2-7; D ambiguous. V was cut by 8 bases and J by 3 bases, with 23 bases left in between. Per germline, CDR1 MDHEN and CDR2 SYDVKM. This CDR3 is 16 amino acids long. CDR3 nucleotides: TGTGCCAGCCAGAGTTTTGGCAGTCTGCCGCACTACGAGCAGTACTTC. Its translation: CASQSFGSLPHYEQYF.

The chain joins TRBV5-1 to TRBJ2-7; 7 bases fit TRBD2. V was pared by 0 bases and J by 0 bases, with 3 bases of the junction left unmatched. Germline V gene sequence: CDR1 SGHRS, CDR2 YFSETQ. This CDR3 is built from 15 residues. CDR3 protein: CASSLAGGNSYEQYF. CDR3 DNA: TGCGCCAGCAGCTTGGCGGGAGGCAACTCCTACGAGCAGTACTTC.

The table lists this clonotype with many counts. V usage is TRBV28 and J usage is TRBJ2-7; 8 bases are a match to TRBD1. J gave up 3 bases and V 7 bases, and 14 bases lay outside the gene matches. From germline, CDR1 is MDHEN and CDR2 SYDVKM. CDR3 length equals 16 residues. CDR3 sequence: CASNPGTGLPNYEQYF. CDR3 sequence (DNA): TGTGCCAGCAACCCCGGGACAGGTCTGCCCAACTACGAGCAGTACTTC.

This clonotype was observed many times. CDR3 in amino acids: CASMPRDTTTYEQYF. CDR3 bases: TGTGCCAGCATGCCCCGGGACACAACCACCTACGAGCAGTACTTC. V is TRBV7-9 and J is TRBJ2-7, with D maybe TRBD1 (6 bases). V dropped 7 bases and J dropped 2 bases, with 18 bases sitting between them. CDR3 length: 15 amino acids. Germline CDR1 SEHNR, CDR2 FQNEAQ (reference sequence).

This clonotype has a handful of counts. At one boundary the junction diverges from the germline segment, which might be a read error. The chain links TRBV7-7 to TRBJ2-2; the D gene is possibly TRBD1 (6 bases). The germline V gene encodes CDR1 SSHAT and CDR2 FNYEAQ (reference sequence). The CDR3 spans 17 residues. Here the CDR3 reads CASSLCGRGENTGELFF. CDR3 DNA sequence: TGTGCTAGCAGCCTATGCGGCAGGGGCGAGAACACCGGGGAGCTGTTTTTT. The full variable domain, completed using reference TRBV7-7 and TRBJ2-2, is GAGVSQSPRYKVTKRGQDVTLRCDPISSHATLYWYQQALGQGPEFLTYFNYEAQPDKSGLPSDRFSAERPEGSISTLTIQRTEQRDSAMYRCASSLCGRGENTGELFFGEGSRLTVL.

This clonotype appeared a few times. The rearrangement uses TRBV19 and TRBJ1-1; the match to TRBD1 covers 7 bases. V shed 3 bases and J 4 bases; nucleotides not matched to a gene: 8. The CDR3 length is 15 residues. Per the germline V gene, CDR1 is LNHDA and CDR2 is SQIVND (reference sequence). The DNA of the CDR3 is TGTGCCAGTAGTATCCCAGGGGGAATCGGCACTGAAGCTTTCTTT. It is translated as CASSIPGGIGTEAFF. The complete variable domain, with remaining parts taken from reference TRBV19 and TRBJ1-1, reads DGGITQSPKYLFRKEGQNVTLSCEQNLNHDAMYWYRQDPGQGLRLIYYSQIVNDFQKGDIAEGYSVSREKKESFPLTVTSAQKNPTAFYLCASSIPGGIGTEAFFGQGTRLTVV.

J is TRBJ2-5 and V is TRBV7-9; D gene unclear. Trimming removed 5 bases at V and 3 bases at J, with 10 bases between. Germline V gene sequence: CDR1 SEHNR, CDR2 FQNEAQ (reference sequence). The CDR3 is 13 residues long. CDR3 DNA: TGTGCCAGCAGCAGAACGGCGGAAGAGACCCAGTACTTC. This sequence encodes CASSRTAEETQYF.

This clonotype was seen a handful of times. The chain is built from TRBV9 and TRBJ2-2, with D possibly being TRBD1 or TRBD2 (6 bases each). The germline V and J ends were trimmed by 2 bases and 4 bases, with 12 bases remaining between them. The CDR3 has 15 residues. Germline V gene data show CDR1 as SGDLS and CDR2 as YYNGEE. The CDR3 DNA is TGTGCCAGCAGCGTCGATGGGGGGCTCACCGGGGAGCTGTTTTTT. This codes for CASSVDGGLTGELFF. Variable domain in full (rest from reference TRBV9 and TRBJ2-2): DSGVTQTPKHLITATGQRVTLRCSPRSGDLSVYWYQQSLDQGLQFLIQYYNGEERAKGNILERFSAQQFPDLHSELNLSSLELGDSALYFCASSVDGGLTGELFFGEGSRLTVL.

About this clonotype: Since a much larger clone is just one base distant, this may be a read error. The chain couples TRBV13 to TRBJ2-3; no reliable D call. The CDR3 contains 12 residues. CDR1 is PRHDT and CDR2 is FYEKMQ in the germline V gene (reference sequence). The CDR3 bases are TGTGCCGGCAGCTTTGGTCTGGATACGCAGTATTTT. This gives the protein CAGSFGLDTQYF.